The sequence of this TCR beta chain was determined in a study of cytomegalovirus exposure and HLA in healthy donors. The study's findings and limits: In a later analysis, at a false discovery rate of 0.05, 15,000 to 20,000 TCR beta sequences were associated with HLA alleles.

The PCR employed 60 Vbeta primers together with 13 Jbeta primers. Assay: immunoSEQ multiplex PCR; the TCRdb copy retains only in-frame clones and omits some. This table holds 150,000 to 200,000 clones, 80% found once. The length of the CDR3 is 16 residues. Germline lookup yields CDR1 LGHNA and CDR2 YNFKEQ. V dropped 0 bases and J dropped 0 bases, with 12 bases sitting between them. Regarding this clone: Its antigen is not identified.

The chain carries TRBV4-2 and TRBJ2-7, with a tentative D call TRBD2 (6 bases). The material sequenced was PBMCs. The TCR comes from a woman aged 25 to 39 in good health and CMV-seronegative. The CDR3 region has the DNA TGTGCCAGCAGCCAAGAGGTCGGGGGTTACTCCTACGAGCAGTACTTC. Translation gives CASSQEVGGYSYEQYF.